The 24 T cell receptor beta chains given below trace back to one sample, sequenced in a study of blood T cell repertoires in COVID-19. Sequenced by immunoSEQ multiplex PCR; TCRdb stores in-frame clones only, minus some. The sample has under 200,000 clones; over 80% are singletons. Sequenced material: PBMCs or T cells enriched from blood (not recorded which). The receptor set was obtained from a woman in her sixties or seventies who had recovered from COVID-19.

This CDR3 reads CASSFSSYGYTF. Here the CDR3 DNA reads TGTGCCAGCAGCTTCAGTTCTTATGGCTACACCTTC. The chain links TRBV7-9 to TRBJ1-2, with unresolved D. The length of the CDR3 is 12 residues. Germline lookup yields CDR1 SEHNR and CDR2 FQNEAQ (reference sequence). Trimming stripped 3 bases from V and 5 bases from J, with 7 bases between.

This clone was seen more than once but under ten times. The rearrangement joins TRBV3-1 (or the pseudogene TRBV3-2) to TRBJ1-5, with D hard to call. Trimming cost V 0 bases and J 4 bases, with 7 bases left between them. Germline-derived CDR1 and CDR2 are LGHDT and YNNKEL (reference sequence). This CDR3 has 14 residues. The CDR3 region is CASSQELVNQPQHF. The CDR3, as DNA: TGTGCCAGCAGCCAAGAATTAGTAAATCAGCCCCAGCATTTT.

This clone was picked up one time. The chain is built from TRBV7-9 and TRBJ2-1; TRBD2 is a possible D gene (5 bases). V gave up 5 bases and J gave up 3 bases, with 14 bases separating them. CDR1 and CDR2 from the germline V gene are SEHNR and FQNEAQ (reference sequence). The CDR3 loop spans 15 amino acids. The DNA for the CDR3 is TGTGCCAGCAGCGTTAGCGTCTCCTTCTACAATGAGCAGTTCTTC. It yields the protein CASSVSVSFYNEQFF.

V usage is TRBV27 and J usage is TRBJ1-6; 8 bases are shared with TRBD1. Per the germline V gene, CDR1 is MNHEY and CDR2 is SMNVEV (reference sequence). The junction had 8 bases not matched to a gene; V was cut back by 7 bases and J by 6 bases. The CDR3 loop spans 15 amino acids. The CDR3 nucleotides read TGTGCCAGCAAACAAACGGGACAGGTTAATTCACCCCTCCACTTT. Protein sequence: CASKQTGQVNSPLHF.

Comment on this clone: Other DNA sequences in this specimen translate into the identical CDR3. J is TRBJ1-2 and V is TRBV18; D remains unclear. The CDR3 is 13 residues long. Germline values: CDR1 KGHSH, CDR2 LQKENI. The ends were cut back, 0 bases at V and 7 bases at J, with 9 bases in the middle. Here the CDR3 DNA reads TGTGCCAGCTCACCACCGAATCGGGGTGGCTACACCTTC. Translated: CASSPPNRGGYTF.

The J gene is TRBJ2-3, the V gene TRBV7-3; a weak D match, TRBD1 (6 bases). The CDR3 is 18 residues long. Germline CDR1 SGHTA, CDR2 FQGTGA. Between the trimmed V and J ends, which lost 5 bases and 1 base, there was a span of 22 bases. The CDR3 nucleotides are TGTGCCAGCAGCCCGACAGGTACGACAGGTGGAGGCACAGATACGCAGTATTTT. Residues: CASSPTGTTGGGTDTQYF.

V gene TRBV28 combines with J gene TRBJ2-1; weak D call: TRBD2 (6 bases). With 8 bases removed from V and 0 bases from J, the gap between germline ends came to 11 bases. CDR3 length: 14 residues. Germline values: CDR1 MDHEN, CDR2 SYDVKM. CDR3 loop: CASEVGGSYNEQFF. CDR3 in DNA: TGTGCCAGCGAAGTCGGGGGCTCCTACAATGAGCAGTTCTTC.

The V gene is TRBV21-1, the J gene TRBJ2-1; the table's D call TRBD1 went unverified against the DNA. TRBV21-1 is assigned pseudogene status. This CDR3 contains 15 residues. CDR3 coding DNA: TGTGCCAGCAGCAAAGCCGGGACAGGGTTCCATGAGCAGTTCTTC. Translation: CASSKAGTGFHEQFF.

The table lists this clone with a count of one. The V gene is TRBV30, the J gene TRBJ2-1; 7 bases map to TRBD2. Trimming took 3 bases from V and 0 from J; bases not matched to a gene: 5. Per germline, CDR1 GTSNPN and CDR2 SVGIG (reference sequence). The CDR3 sequence is 15 residues long. The CDR3 nucleotides are TGTGCCTGGAGGTTCCCGGGAGGCTCCTACAATGAGCAGTTCTTC. Protein sequence: CAWRFPGGSYNEQFF. Full variable domain (missing parts from reference TRBV30 and TRBJ2-1): SQTIHQWPATLVQPVGSPLSLECTVEGTSNPNLYWYRQAAGRGLQLLFYSVGIGQISSEVPQNLSASRPQDRQFILSSKKLLLSDSGFYLCAWRFPGGSYNEQFFGPGTRLTVL.

This clone was seen a handful of times. Other DNA sequences from this sample encode an identical CDR3 as well. The rearrangement uses TRBV3-1 (or the pseudogene TRBV3-2) and TRBJ1-2; 7 nucleotides align to TRBD1. J lost 4 bases, V lost 1 base, and 3 bases had no gene match. From germline, CDR1 is LGHDT and CDR2 YNNKEL (reference sequence). This CDR3 region has 14 residues. CDR3 bases: TGTGCCAGCAGCCAAGGAGGGGGCGGCTATGGCTACACCTTC. This codes for CASSQGGGGYGYTF.

This clone showed up just a few times. The junction departs from germline at one end; a sequencing error may be responsible. This sequence joins TRBV7-6 and TRBJ1-1, with D hard to call. The CDR3 covers 13 residues. Germline V CDR1 and CDR2: SGHVS, FNYEAQ. The DNA of the CDR3 is TGTGCCAGCGGCTTTTCCCTCAACACTGAAGCTTTCTTT. Protein product: CASGFSLNTEAFF.

The V gene is TRBV7-3, the J gene TRBJ2-7; D call uncertain. V was pared by 5 bases and J by 6 bases, with 14 bases between. The CDR3 totals 13 residues. Germline-derived CDR1 and CDR2 are SGHTA and FQGTGA. The CDR3 loop reads CASSPHGLGEQYF. The CDR3 DNA reads as TGTGCCAGCAGCCCACATGGTCTTGGCGAGCAGTACTTC.

The genes are TRBV19 and TRBJ2-2, with 7 bases aligning to TRBD1. There are 15 residues in the CDR3. Unmatched junction bases numbered 3, after V lost 5 bases and J lost 0 bases. CDR1 LNHDA and CDR2 SQIVND come from the germline V gene (reference sequence). The CDR3 loop reads CASSSGTANTGELFF. The CDR3 bases are TGTGCCAGTAGTTCCGGGACAGCGAACACCGGGGAGCTGTTTTTT.

The sample holds one count of this clone. The chain uses TRBV9 and TRBJ2-1, with 7 bases matching TRBD2. V lost 2 bases to trimming and J lost 5 bases; unmatched junction nucleotides: 10. Germline CDR1 is SGDLS and CDR2 is YYNGEE. This CDR3 comprises 16 residues. This chain's CDR3 is CASSVLGEGPNNEQFF. CDR3 nucleotide sequence: TGTGCCAGCAGCGTTTTGGGGGAGGGCCCGAACAATGAGCAGTTCTTC.

The gene calls are TRBV9 and TRBJ1-1; unclear D gene. The germline V and J ends were trimmed by 7 bases and 6 bases, with 19 bases remaining between them. Germline-derived CDR1 and CDR2 are SGDLS and YYNGEE. The CDR3 extends over 14 amino acids. In DNA, the CDR3 is TGTGCCAGCTCTCAATACACGGGGTCCGCTGAAGCTTTCTTT. It specifies CASSQYTGSAEAFF.

The CDR3 coding sequence is TGCGCCAGCAGCTTGGGTAGCGGAAACACCATATATTTT. This translates into CASSLGSGNTIYF. The gene calls are TRBV5-1 and TRBJ1-3, with D hard to call. The germline V gene has CDR1 SGHRS and CDR2 YFSETQ. The ends were cut back, 0 bases at V and 4 bases at J, with 5 bases in the middle. The CDR3 has 13 residues.

J is TRBJ1-5 and V is TRBV9; a possible D gene is TRBD1 (5 bases). Germline V gene lookup returns CDR1 SGDLS and CDR2 YYNGEE. V was cut by 4 bases and J by 0 bases, with 17 bases left in between. This CDR3 contains 17 residues. The CDR3 here is CASSFNSGIFSNQPQHF. The CDR3, as DNA: TGTGCCAGCAGCTTCAACTCAGGGATCTTTAGCAATCAGCCCCAGCATTTT. Supplemented by reference TRBV9 and TRBJ1-5, the full variable domain reads DSGVTQTPKHLITATGQRVTLRCSPRSGDLSVYWYQQSLDQGLQFLIQYYNGEERAKGNILERFSAQQFPDLHSELNLSSLELGDSALYFCASSFNSGIFSNQPQHFGDGTRLSIL.

The J gene is TRBJ1-1, the V gene TRBV11-2, with D possibly matching TRBD1 (6 bases). Looked up from germline, CDR1 is SGHAT and CDR2 is FQNNGV. V was shortened by 5 bases and J by 5 bases, with 12 bases between the two germline ends. CDR3 length: 13 amino acids. CDR3 bases: TGTGCCAGCAGCCTAGGGACACCGACTGAAGCTTTCTTT. Protein sequence: CASSLGTPTEAFF.

J is TRBJ2-1 and V is TRBV19; possible D gene TRBD2, 5 bases. The V gene's germline CDR1 is LNHDA and CDR2 SQIVND (reference sequence). V lost 1 base to trimming and J lost 6 bases, with 7 bases between them. There are 13 residues in the CDR3. CDR3 residues: CASSIALANEQFF. DNA for the CDR3: TGTGCCAGTAGTATAGCTCTAGCCAATGAGCAGTTCTTC.

The rearrangement joins TRBV6-6 to TRBJ2-5, with 10 bases lining up with TRBD1. Trimming at V came to 6 bases and at J to 5 bases, leaving 12 bases not matched to a gene. The CDR3 contains 16 residues. The germline gives CDR1 MNHNY, CDR2 SVGAGI (reference sequence). The DNA of the CDR3 is TGTGCCAGCAGCCTCGGAGGGGACAGGGGAGGGGAGACCCAGTACTTC. It is translated as CASSLGGDRGGETQYF.

In its sample, this clone was seen once. The CDR3 protein is CASTINANYGYTF. The CDR3 region has the DNA TGTGCCAGTACTATCAATGCTAACTATGGCTACACCTTC. The genes are TRBV19 and TRBJ1-2; D is uncertain. This CDR3 is built from 13 residues. Germline V gene sequence: CDR1 LNHDA, CDR2 SQIVND (reference sequence). V was pared by 7 bases and J by 0 bases, with 9 bases between. The whole variable domain, remainder taken from reference TRBV19 and TRBJ1-2, is DGGITQSPKYLFRKEGQNVTLSCEQNLNHDAMYWYRQDPGQGLRLIYYSQIVNDFQKGDIAEGYSVSREKKESFPLTVTSAQKNPTAFYLCASTINANYGYTFGSGTRLTVV.

This clone has more than one count but fewer than ten. This chain connects TRBV5-1 to TRBJ2-1, with TRBD1 identical over 7 bases. The germline gives CDR1 SGHRS, CDR2 YFSETQ. The CDR3 spans 16 residues. V shed 0 bases and J 4 bases; nucleotides not matched to a gene: 7. CDR3 sequence reads: CASSLDPGQRYNEQFF. As DNA, the CDR3 is TGCGCCAGCAGCTTGGACCCGGGACAGAGGTACAATGAGCAGTTCTTC.

The chain recombines TRBV5-1 with TRBJ1-1; a weak D match, TRBD1 (5 bases). This CDR3 has 15 amino acids. Germline-derived CDR1 and CDR2 are SGHRS and YFSETQ. V shed 3 bases and J shed 3 bases, with 15 bases lying between them. In nucleotides, the CDR3 is TGCGCCAGCAGCTCTTTAGGGGTGCAGGACACTGAAGCTTTCTTT. Protein product: CASSSLGVQDTEAFF. Variable domain in full (rest from reference TRBV5-1 and TRBJ1-1): KAGVTQTPRYLIKTRGQQVTLSCSPISGHRSVSWYQQTPGQGLQFLFEYFSETQRNKGNFPGRFSGRQFSNSRSEMNVSTLELGDSALYLCASSSLGVQDTEAFFGQGTRLTVV.

This chain uses TRBV15 with TRBJ2-1, with 9 nucleotides matching TRBD2. The CDR3 covers 16 residues. The germline CDR1 and CDR2 sequences are LNHNV and YYDKDF (reference sequence). The ends lost 0 bases at V and 6 bases at J; junction bases unmatched: 6. CDR3 region: CATSRDIAGVSNEQFF. In nucleotides, the CDR3 is TGTGCCACCAGCAGAGATATAGCGGGAGTATCCAATGAGCAGTTCTTC.